The clone carrying this TCR beta chain was observed a few times. Its antigen is undetermined. This record comes from a study of CD8+ T cells in alopecia areata. At the level of the study: Oral tofacitinib, 5 to 10 mg twice daily, was given in an open-label trial.

Once RNA had been extracted, it was reverse transcribed into cDNA to act as the sequencing template. Repertoires were generated with immunoSEQ multiplex PCR, while TCRdb's copy carries only in-frame clones and drops some. The table shows about 92,000 clones, with 40% to 50% occurring only once. Overall study results and limits: Across lesional scalp, and particularly alopecia totalis/universalis, clonality surpassed that of normal scalp. Whether baseline CD8+ expansion is linked to response remains uncertain, given a single nonresponder.

Documented treatment: oral pan-JAK inhibitor, 5-10 mg twice daily. This CDR3 has 15 residues. CDR1 and CDR2 (germline): MDHEN, SYDVKM. V shed 2 bases, J shed 0 bases, and the junction held 1 base outside the gene matches. This TCR was sampled from a human donor with alopecia areata. This chain connects TRBV28 to TRBJ2-7; 10 bases fit TRBD2. The sequences come from CD8+ T cells sorted from blood, collected at week 24, from a patient treated with tofacitinib. The DNA for the CDR3 is TGTGCCAGCAGTTTACTAGCGGGGGCCTCCTACGAGCAGTACTTC. Amino acids: CASSLLAGASYEQYF.